This entry describes one T cell receptor beta chain. The target antigen is unknown. From blood, about 220-500 ng of genomic DNA served as TRB template. V lost 5 bases and J lost 3, with 11 bases in between. The CDR3 has 14 residues. Germline V gives CDR1 LNHDA, CDR2 SQIVND (reference sequence). This record comes from a study of T and B cells in COVID-19 patients. Study information: At median age around 34 years, recovered patients were younger than active-infection patients at just over 65. Of about 19 active-infection patients, approximately 12 were critically ill with mechanical ventilation or extracorporeal membrane oxygenation.

Study-wide results and limits: Blood from mildly ill patients while symptomatic, and early samples from severe cases, were scarce. Highly clonal in active COVID-19, TRB repertoires exceeded healthy-donor diversity and richness at recovery.

BIOMED2 TRB-A/B primer pools were used in multiplex TRB PCR. TCRdb reprocessed the multiplex PCR reads with MiXCR, giving one entry per CDR3 protein. The table shows tens of thousands of distinct CDR3 sequences, with roughly 27% occurring only once. Specimen: blood. V is TRBV19 and J is TRBJ1-5, with D perhaps TRBD1 (5 bases). The receptor comes from a human donor who had recovered from COVID-19. CDR3 sequence (DNA): TGTGCCAGTAGTCCTGACAGATTCAATCAGCCCCAGCATTTT. It is translated as CASSPDRFNQPQHF.